This entry features one TCR beta chain sequence. CD3+CD4+ and CD3+CD8+ cells were FACS-sorted from thawed unstimulated PBMCs. This sample stems from a study of T cell clones after liver transplantation. TCRdb's table, derived via immunoSEQ multiplex PCR, lists solely in-frame clones and lacks some. Of roughly 67,000 clones in the sample, 90% to 95% are singletons; the top ten hold less than 1%. CDR3 length equals 13 residues. Germline V CDR1 and CDR2: SNHLY, FYNNEI. Trimming stripped 4 bases from V and 2 bases from J, with 9 bases between. Specimen: CD4+ T cells from blood, collected less than 27 months after liver transplant. The origin of this receptor is a human patient who received a liver transplant. Part of the T cell pool may stem from the graft donor. The chain joins TRBV2 to TRBJ2-7; D tentatively reads TRBD1 or TRBD2 (5 bases each). CDR3 bases: TGTGCCAGCAGTGGCCCGGGGCCCTACGAGCAGTACTTC. Amino acid sequence: CASSGPGPYEQYF.